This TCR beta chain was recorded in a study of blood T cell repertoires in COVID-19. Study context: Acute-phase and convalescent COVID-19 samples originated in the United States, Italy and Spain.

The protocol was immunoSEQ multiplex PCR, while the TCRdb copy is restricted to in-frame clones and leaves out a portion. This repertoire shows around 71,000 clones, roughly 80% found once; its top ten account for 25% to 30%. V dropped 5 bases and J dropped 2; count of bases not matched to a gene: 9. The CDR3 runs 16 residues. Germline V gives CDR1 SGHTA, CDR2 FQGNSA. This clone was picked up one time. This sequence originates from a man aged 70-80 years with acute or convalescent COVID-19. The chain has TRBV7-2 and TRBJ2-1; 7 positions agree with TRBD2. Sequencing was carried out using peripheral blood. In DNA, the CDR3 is TGTGCCAGCAGCCCCCGGGGGGTTGGGACCTACAATGAGCAGTTCTTC. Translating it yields CASSPRGVGTYNEQFF.